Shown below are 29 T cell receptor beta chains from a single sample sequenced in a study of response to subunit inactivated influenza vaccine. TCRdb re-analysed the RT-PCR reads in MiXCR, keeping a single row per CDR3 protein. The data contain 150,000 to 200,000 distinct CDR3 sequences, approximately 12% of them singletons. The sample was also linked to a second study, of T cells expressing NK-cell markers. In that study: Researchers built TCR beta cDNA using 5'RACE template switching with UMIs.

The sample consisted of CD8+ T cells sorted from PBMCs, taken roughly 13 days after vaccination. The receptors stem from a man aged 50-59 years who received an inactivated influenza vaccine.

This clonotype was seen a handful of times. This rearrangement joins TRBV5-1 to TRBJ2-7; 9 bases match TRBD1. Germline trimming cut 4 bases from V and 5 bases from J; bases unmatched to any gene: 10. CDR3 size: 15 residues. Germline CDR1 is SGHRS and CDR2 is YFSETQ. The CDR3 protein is CASSKSDRGNDEQYF. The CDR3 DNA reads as TGCGCCAGCAGCAAGTCGGACAGGGGAAACGACGAGCAGTACTTC.

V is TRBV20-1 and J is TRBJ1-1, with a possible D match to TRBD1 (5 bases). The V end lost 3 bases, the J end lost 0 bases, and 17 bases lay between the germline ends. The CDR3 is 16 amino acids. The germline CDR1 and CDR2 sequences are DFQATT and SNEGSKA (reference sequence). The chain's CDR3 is CSASLGLTPLNTEAFF. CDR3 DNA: TGCAGTGCTAGTTTGGGACTGACCCCTCTGAACACTGAAGCTTTCTTT.

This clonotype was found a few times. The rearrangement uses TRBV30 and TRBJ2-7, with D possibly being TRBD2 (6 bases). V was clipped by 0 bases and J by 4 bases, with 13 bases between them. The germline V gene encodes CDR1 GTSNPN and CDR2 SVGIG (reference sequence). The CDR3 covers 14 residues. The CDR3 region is CAWSVEDYLYEQYF. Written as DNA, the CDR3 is TGTGCCTGGAGTGTAGAGGACTACCTGTACGAGCAGTACTTC.

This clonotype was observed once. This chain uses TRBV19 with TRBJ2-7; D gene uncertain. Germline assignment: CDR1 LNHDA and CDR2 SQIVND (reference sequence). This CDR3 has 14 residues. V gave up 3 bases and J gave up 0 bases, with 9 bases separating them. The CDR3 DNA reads TGTGCCAGTAGTATCCTAGACGGCTCCTACGAGCAGTACTTC. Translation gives CASSILDGSYEQYF.

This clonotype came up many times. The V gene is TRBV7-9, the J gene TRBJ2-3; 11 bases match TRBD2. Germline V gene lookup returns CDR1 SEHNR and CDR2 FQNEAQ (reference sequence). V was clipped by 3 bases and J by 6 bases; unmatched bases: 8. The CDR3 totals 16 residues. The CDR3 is CASSFFSGGAGDTQYF. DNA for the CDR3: TGTGCCAGCAGCTTCTTTAGCGGGGGGGCCGGGGATACGCAGTATTTT.

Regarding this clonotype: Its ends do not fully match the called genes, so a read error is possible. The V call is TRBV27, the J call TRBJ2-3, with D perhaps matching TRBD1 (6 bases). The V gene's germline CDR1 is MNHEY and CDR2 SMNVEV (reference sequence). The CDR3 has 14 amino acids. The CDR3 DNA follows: TGTGCCAGCAGTTTTAACAGGGCCACAGCTACGCAGTATTTT. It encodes CASSFNRATATQYF.

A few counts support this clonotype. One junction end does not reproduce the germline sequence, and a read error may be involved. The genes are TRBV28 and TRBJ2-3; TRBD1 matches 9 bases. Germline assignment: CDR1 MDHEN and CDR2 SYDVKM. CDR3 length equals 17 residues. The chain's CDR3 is CASSPTVTGGGPDTKYF. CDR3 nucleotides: TGTGCCAGCAGCCCTACGGTTACAGGGGGCGGTCCAGATACGAAGTATTTT.

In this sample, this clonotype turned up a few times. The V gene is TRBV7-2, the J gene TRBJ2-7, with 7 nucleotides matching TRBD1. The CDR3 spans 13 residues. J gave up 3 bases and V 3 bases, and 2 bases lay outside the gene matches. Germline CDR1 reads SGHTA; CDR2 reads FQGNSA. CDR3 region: CASSFDRVYEQYF. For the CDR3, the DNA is TGTGCCAGCAGCTTTGACAGGGTCTACGAGCAGTACTTC.

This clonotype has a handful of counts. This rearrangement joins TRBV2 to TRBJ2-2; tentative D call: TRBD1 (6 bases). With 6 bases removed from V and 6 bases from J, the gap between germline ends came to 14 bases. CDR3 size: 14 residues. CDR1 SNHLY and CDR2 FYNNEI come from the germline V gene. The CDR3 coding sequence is TGTGCCAGCAGGGGGACACGGAGCCCCGGGGAGCTGTTTTTT. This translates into CASRGTRSPGELFF. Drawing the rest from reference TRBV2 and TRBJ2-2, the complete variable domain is EPEVTQTPSHQVTQMGQEVILRCVPISNHLYFYWYRQILGQKVEFLVSFYNNEISEKSEIFDDQFSVERPDGSNFTLKIRSTKLEDSAMYFCASRGTRSPGELFFGEGSRLTVL.

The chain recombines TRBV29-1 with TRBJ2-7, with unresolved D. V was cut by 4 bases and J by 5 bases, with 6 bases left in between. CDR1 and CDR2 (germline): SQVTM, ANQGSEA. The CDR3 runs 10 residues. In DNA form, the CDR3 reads TGCAGCGTTGTAACAGACGAGCAGTACTTC. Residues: CSVVTDEQYF.

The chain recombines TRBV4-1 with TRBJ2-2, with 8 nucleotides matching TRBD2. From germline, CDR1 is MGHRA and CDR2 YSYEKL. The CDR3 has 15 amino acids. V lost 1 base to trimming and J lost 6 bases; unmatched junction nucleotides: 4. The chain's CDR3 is CASSQGSSGSGELFF. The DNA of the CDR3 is TGCGCCAGCAGCCAAGGATCTAGCGGGTCCGGGGAGCTGTTTTTT.

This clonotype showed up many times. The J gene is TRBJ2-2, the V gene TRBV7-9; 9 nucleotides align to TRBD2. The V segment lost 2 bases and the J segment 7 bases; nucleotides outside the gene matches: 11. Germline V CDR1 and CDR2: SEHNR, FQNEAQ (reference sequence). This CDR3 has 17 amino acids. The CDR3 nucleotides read TGTGCCAGCAGCTTACCCGCTAGCGGGGTTCGAGTCGGGGAGCTGTTTTTT. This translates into CASSLPASGVRVGELFF.

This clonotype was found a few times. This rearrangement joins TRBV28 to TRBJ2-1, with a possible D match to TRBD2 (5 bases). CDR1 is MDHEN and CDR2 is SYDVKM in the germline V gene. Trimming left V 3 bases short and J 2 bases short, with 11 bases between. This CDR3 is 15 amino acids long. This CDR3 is CASSFRTGTYNEQFF. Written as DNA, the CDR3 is TGTGCCAGCAGTTTTAGGACTGGAACCTACAATGAGCAGTTCTTC.

The CDR3 DNA is TGTGCCAGCAGTTCCTTAGCGGGCGCCACCCCGGCGACAGATACGCAGTATTTT. Its translation: CASSSLAGATPATDTQYF. The V call is TRBV6-5, the J call TRBJ2-3, with 7 bases identical to TRBD2. Germline V CDR1 and CDR2: MNHEY, SVGAGI. After removal of 4 bases from V and 3 bases from J, the junction contained 16 bases not matched to a gene. This CDR3 region has 18 residues.

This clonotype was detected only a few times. The CDR3 protein is CASKGGMTSGGYEQYF. In nucleotides, the CDR3 is TGTGCCAGCAAAGGAGGGATGACTAGCGGGGGCTACGAGCAGTACTTC. The chain combines TRBV2 with TRBJ2-7, with 12 bases fitting TRBD2. The CDR3 covers 16 residues. CDR1 and CDR2 (germline): SNHLY, FYNNEI. J was trimmed by 3 bases and V by 7 bases; bases with no gene match: 10.

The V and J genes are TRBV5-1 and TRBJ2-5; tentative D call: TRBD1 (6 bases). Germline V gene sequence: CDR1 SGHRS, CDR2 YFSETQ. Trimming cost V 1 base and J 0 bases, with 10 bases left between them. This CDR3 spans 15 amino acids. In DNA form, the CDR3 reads TGCGCCAGCAGCTTGTGGGACAACAACCAAGAGACCCAGTACTTC. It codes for CASSLWDNNQETQYF.

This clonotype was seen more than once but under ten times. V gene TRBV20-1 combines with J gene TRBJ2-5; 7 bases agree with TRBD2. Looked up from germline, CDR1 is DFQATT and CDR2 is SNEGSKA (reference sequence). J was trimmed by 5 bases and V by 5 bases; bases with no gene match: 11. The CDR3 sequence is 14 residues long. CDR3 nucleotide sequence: TGCAGTGCTCCGCCACTAGCGACTGGGGAGACCCAGTACTTC. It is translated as CSAPPLATGETQYF.

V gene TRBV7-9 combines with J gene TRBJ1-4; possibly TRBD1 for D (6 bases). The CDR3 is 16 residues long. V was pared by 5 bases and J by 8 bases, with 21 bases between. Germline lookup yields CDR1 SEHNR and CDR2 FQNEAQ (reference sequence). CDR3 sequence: CASSAQDSSKEEKLFF. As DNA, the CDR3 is TGTGCCAGCAGCGCACAGGACAGCTCCAAGGAGGAAAAACTGTTTTTT.

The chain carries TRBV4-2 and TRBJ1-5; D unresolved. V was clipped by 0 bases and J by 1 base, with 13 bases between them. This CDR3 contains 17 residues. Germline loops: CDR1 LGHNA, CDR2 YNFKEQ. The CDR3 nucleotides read TGTGCCAGCAGCCAAGAGTCGGGCAAAAGGAGCAATCAGCCCCAGCATTTT. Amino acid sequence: CASSQESGKRSNQPQHF.

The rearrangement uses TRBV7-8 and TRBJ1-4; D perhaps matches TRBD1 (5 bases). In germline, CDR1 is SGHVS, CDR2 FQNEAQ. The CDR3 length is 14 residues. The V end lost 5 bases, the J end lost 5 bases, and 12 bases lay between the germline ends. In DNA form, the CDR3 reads TGTGCCAGCAGCGAAGGGACCGGCAATGAAAAACTGTTTTTT. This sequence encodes CASSEGTGNEKLFF.

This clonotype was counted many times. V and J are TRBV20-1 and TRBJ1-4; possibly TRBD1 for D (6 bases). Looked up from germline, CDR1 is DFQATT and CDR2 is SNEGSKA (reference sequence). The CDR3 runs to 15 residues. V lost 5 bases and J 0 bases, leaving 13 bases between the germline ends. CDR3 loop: CSADVPGATNEKLFF. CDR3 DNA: TGCAGTGCTGACGTTCCAGGGGCAACTAATGAAAAACTGTTTTTT.

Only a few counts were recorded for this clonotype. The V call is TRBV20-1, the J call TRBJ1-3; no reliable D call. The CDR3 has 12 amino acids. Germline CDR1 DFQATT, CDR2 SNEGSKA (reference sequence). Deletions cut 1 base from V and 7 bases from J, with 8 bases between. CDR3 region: CSARGEGNTIYF. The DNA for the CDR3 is TGCAGTGCTAGAGGTGAAGGGAACACCATATATTTT.

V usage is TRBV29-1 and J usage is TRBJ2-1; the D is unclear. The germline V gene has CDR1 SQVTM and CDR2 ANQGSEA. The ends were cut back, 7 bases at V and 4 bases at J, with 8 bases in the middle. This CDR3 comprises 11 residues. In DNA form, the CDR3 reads TGCAGCGCTCAAATTTACAATGAGCAGTTCTTC. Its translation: CSAQIYNEQFF.

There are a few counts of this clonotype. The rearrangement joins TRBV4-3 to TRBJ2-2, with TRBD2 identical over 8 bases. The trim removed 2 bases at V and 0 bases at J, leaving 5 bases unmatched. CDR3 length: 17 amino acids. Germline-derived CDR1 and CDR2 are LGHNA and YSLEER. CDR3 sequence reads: CASSQYFSGTNTGELFF. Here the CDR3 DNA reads TGCGCCAGCAGCCAATACTTTAGCGGGACGAACACCGGGGAGCTGTTTTTT.

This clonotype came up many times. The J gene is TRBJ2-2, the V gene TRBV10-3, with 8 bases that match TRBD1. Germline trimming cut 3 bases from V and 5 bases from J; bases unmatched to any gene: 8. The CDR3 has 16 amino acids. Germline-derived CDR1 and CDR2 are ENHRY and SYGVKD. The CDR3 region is CAISESGGAVTGELFF. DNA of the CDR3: TGTGCCATCAGTGAATCAGGGGGCGCGGTGACCGGGGAGCTGTTTTTT.

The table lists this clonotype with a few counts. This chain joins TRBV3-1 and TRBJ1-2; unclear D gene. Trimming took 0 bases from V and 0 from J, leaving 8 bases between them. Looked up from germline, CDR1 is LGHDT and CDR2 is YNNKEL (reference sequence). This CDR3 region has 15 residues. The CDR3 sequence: CASSQDEKANYGYTF. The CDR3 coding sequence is TGTGCCAGCAGCCAAGATGAGAAGGCTAACTATGGCTACACCTTC.

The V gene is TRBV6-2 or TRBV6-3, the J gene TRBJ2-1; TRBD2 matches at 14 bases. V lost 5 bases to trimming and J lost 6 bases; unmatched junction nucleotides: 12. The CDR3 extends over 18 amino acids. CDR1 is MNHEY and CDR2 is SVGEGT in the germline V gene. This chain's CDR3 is CASSPLTSGGEYLNEQFF. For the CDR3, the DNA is TGTGCCAGCAGTCCCTTGACTAGCGGGGGGGAATATCTCAATGAGCAGTTCTTC.

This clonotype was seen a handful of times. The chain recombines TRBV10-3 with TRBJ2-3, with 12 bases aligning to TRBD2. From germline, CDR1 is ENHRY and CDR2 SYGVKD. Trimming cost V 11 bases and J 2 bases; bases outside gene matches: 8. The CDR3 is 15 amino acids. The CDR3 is CASKTSGGLTDTQYF. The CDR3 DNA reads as TGTGCCTCCAAGACTAGCGGGGGACTCACAGATACGCAGTATTTT.

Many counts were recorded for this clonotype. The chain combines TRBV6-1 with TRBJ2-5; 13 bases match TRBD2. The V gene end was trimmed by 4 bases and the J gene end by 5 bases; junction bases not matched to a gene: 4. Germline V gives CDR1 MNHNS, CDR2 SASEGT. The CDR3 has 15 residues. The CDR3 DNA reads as TGTGCCAGCAGTGTCGGACTAGCGGGAGTTGAGACCCAGTACTTC. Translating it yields CASSVGLAGVETQYF.